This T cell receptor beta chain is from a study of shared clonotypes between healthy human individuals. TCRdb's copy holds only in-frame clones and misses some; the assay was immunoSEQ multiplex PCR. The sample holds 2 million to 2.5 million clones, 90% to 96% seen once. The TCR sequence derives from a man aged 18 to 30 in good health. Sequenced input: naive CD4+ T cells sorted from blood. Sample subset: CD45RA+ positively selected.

The CDR3 bases are TGTGCCAGCAGTTCCCAGTTCGGAGGGGCCGGGGAGCTGTTTTTT. Protein product: CASSSQFGGAGELFF. This chain joins TRBV6-6 and TRBJ2-2; a weak D match, TRBD2 (6 bases). This CDR3 spans 15 amino acids. Germline CDR1 and CDR2: MNHNY and SVGAGI (reference sequence). Between the trimmed V and J ends, which lost 4 bases and 6 bases, there was a span of 15 bases.